This entry is about one TCR beta chain. Its antigen is unidentified. The CDR3 totals 11 residues. Germline CDR1 MNHEY, CDR2 SMNVEV (reference sequence). V was clipped by 3 bases and J by 8 bases, with 8 bases between them. This sample is drawn from a study of cytomegalovirus exposure and HLA in healthy donors. Study-wide results and limits: Under in vitro conditions, a few CMV-associated chains were confirmed as specific for CMV antigens.

This PCR relied on a set of 60 Vbeta primers and 13 Jbeta primers. Using immunoSEQ multiplex PCR, the repertoire was profiled, and TCRdb retains in-frame clones only, with some absent. The sample lists some 170,000 clones; more than 65% were seen once. Sequencing was carried out using PBMCs. V is TRBV27 and J is TRBJ2-7; perhaps TRBD2 as D (5 bases). This receptor was taken from a female donor in good health and CMV-seronegative. The CDR3 nucleotides read TGTGCCAGCAGTTTCGGACTGAAGCAGTACTTC. It translates to CASSFGLKQYF.